The rows below give T cell receptor beta chains drawn from one sample of a study of read filtering for tumor transcriptome and immune sequencing. TCRdb called the reads again in MiXCR, with one record for every CDR3 protein. There are roughly 35,000 distinct CDR3 sequences in the sample; approximately 15% occur only once, and less than 40% lies in the top ten. Sequenced: a population of CD138-negative cells sorted from bone marrow. The receptors were sampled from a donor over 35 with multiple myeloma. The CDR3 runs from the conserved cysteine through the conserved F or W. The D gene is left open where the match is weak. Expanded clones are given a class, and other clones once, few, many or no size at all.

many	TRBV6-2/TRBV6-3	TRBJ2-5	NA	CASSYLEETQYF	TGTGCCAGCAGTTACTTGGAAGAGACCCAGTACTTC
many	TRBV12-3/TRBV12-4	TRBJ2-7	TRBD1	CASRGGQGDYEQYF	TGTGCCAGCAGAGGGGGACAGGGGGATTACGAGCAGTACTTC
many	TRBV20-1	TRBJ2-7	NA	CSASFLAKGPYEQYF	TGCAGTGCTAGCTTTCTAGCGAAAGGTCCTTACGAGCAGTACTTC
many	TRBV19	TRBJ2-1	TRBD1	CASTGGFEQFF	TGTGCCAGTACAGGGGGCTTTGAGCAGTTCTTC
many	TRBV28	TRBJ2-1	TRBD1	CASRVPGQGNEQFF	TGTGCCAGCAGAGTCCCGGGACAGGGGAATGAGCAGTTCTTC
many	TRBV3-1	TRBJ2-2	NA	CASSPLWNTGELFF	TGTGCCAGCAGCCCGCTCTGGAACACCGGGGAGCTGTTTTTT
many	TRBV7-2	TRBJ1-5	TRBD1	CASSLTGDQPQHF	TGTGCCAGCAGCTTAACAGGGGATCAGCCCCAGCATTTT
NA	TRBV5-6	TRBJ2-1	NA	CASSLAQADYNEQSF	TGTGCCAGCAGCTTGGCCCAAGCGGACTACAATGAGCAGTCCTTC
NA	TRBV6-2/TRBV6-3	TRBJ2-1	TRBD1	CASSDGQGYNVQFF	TGTGCCAGCAGCGATGGACAGGGCTACAATGTGCAGTTCTTC
many	TRBV10-3	TRBJ2-5	NA	CAISEPSPFGETQYF	TGTGCCATCAGTGAGCCCAGCCCTTTTGGGGAGACCCAGTACTTC
many	TRBV3-1	TRBJ2-2	NA	CASSRYTNTGELFF	TGTGCCAGCAGCCGATATACGAACACCGGGGAGCTGTTTTTT
few	TRBV5-5	TRBJ2-1	NA	CASSLELDQYYEQFF	TGTGCCAGCAGCTTAGAACTAGACCAATATTACGAGCAGTTCTTC
many	TRBV29-1	TRBJ2-1	TRBD1	CGVDRGSNEQFF	TGCGGCGTAGACAGGGGAAGCAATGAGCAGTTCTTC
many	TRBV24-1	TRBJ2-1	NA	CATSDRDGPQFF	TGTGCCACCAGTGACCGCGATGGACCACAGTTCTTC
NA	TRBV18	TRBJ2-1	TRBD2	CASSNLAGDGEQFF	TGTGCCAGCTCAAATTTAGCGGGAGATGGTGAGCAGTTCTTC
many	TRBV29-1	TRBJ2-5	NA	CSVVRDRVETQYF	TGCAGCGTTGTGAGGGATAGGGTCGAGACCCAGTACTTC
few	TRBV20-1	TRBJ1-4	NA	CSARDRKAASRLFF	TGCAGTGCTAGAGATCGAAAGGCAGCAAGTAGACTGTTTTTT
many	TRBV5-1	TRBJ2-1	NA	CASSSGAPYNEQFF	TGCGCCAGCAGCTCGGGAGCCCCCTACAATGAGCAGTTCTTC
many	TRBV7-2	TRBJ2-5	NA	CASGRPGEETQYF	TGTGCCAGCGGTCGGCCAGGGGAAGAGACCCAGTACTTC
NA	TRBV20-1	TRBJ2-1	TRBD2	CSATGLAGGVSDNEQFF	TGCAGTGCTACGGGACTAGCGGGAGGAGTGTCGGACAATGAGCAGTTCTTC
many	TRBV30	TRBJ1-6	TRBD1	CAWSAGTGDSPLHF	TGTGCCTGGAGCGCCGGTACAGGGGATTCACCCCTCCACTTT
many	TRBV5-4	TRBJ2-1	TRBD2	CASTLSGRANEQFF	TGTGCCAGCACGCTTAGCGGGAGGGCCAATGAGCAGTTCTTC
few	TRBV20-1	TRBJ2-3	TRBD2	CSARLAVTDTQYF	TGCAGTGCTAGACTAGCGGTCACAGATACGCAGTATTTT
many	TRBV4-1	TRBJ2-3	NA	CASSQWATSTDTQYF	TGCGCCAGCAGCCAGTGGGCTACGAGCACAGATACGCAGTATTTT
NA	TRBV7-8	TRBJ1-4	NA	CASSFLNLNEKLFF	TGTGCCAGCAGCTTTTTAAACTTGAATGAAAAACTGTTTTTT
many	TRBV21-1	TRBJ1-1	NA	CASSNRPGGQNTEAFF	TGTGCCAGCAGCAACCGGCCCGGGGGGCAGAACACTGAGGCTTTCTTT
many	TRBV6-5	TRBJ2-6	NA	CASWDSGNSGANVLTF	TGTGCCAGCTGGGACTCCGGAAATTCTGGGGCCAACGTCCTGACTTTC
many	TRBV20-1	TRBJ1-1	NA	CSARKGHKNTEAFF	TGCAGTGCTAGAAAGGGACACAAGAACACTGAAGCTTTCTTT
many	TRBV28	TRBJ2-7	NA	CASLVAGSYEQYF	TGTGCCAGCCTGGTGGCAGGGTCCTACGAGCAGTACTTC
many	TRBV10-3	TRBJ2-2	TRBD1	CASQGETGGTGELFF	TGTGCCTCCCAGGGAGAGACAGGGGGGACCGGGGAGCTGTTTTTT
NA	TRBV11-3	TRBJ2-1	TRBD2	CASSLGKTSGGLDNEQFF	TGTGCCAGCAGCTTAGGTAAAACTAGCGGGGGCCTAGACAATGAGCAGTTCTTC
many	TRBV5-6	TRBJ2-1	TRBD1	CASSFRQGTYNEQFF	TGTGCCAGCAGCTTCCGACAGGGTACCTACAATGAGCAGTTCTTC
many	TRBV3-1	TRBJ2-3	NA	CASVDTTDTQYF	TGTGCCAGCGTGGACACCACAGATACGCAGTATTTT
few	TRBV5-4	TRBJ2-2	NA	CASSTRGFTGELFF	TGTGCCAGCAGCACCCGTGGGTTCACCGGGGAGCTGTTTTTT
many	TRBV19	TRBJ2-4	TRBD1	CASSRDRGLAKNIQYF	TGTGCCAGTAGTAGAGACAGGGGGCTAGCCAAAAACATTCAGTACTTC
many	TRBV12-3/TRBV12-4	TRBJ2-7	NA	CASSLVLYEQYF	TGTGCCAGCAGTTTAGTTCTCTACGAGCAGTACTTC
many	TRBV6-1	TRBJ2-1	TRBD1	CAGAGGNSYNEQFF	TGTGCCGGCGCAGGGGGTAACTCCTACAATGAGCAGTTCTTC
many	TRBV18	TRBJ2-1	TRBD2	CASSPPSGGAHNEQFF	TGTGCCAGCTCACCACCCTCGGGGGGGGCCCACAATGAGCAGTTCTTC
many	TRBV7-2	TRBJ2-7	TRBD1	CASSGARDRAHEQYF	TGTGCCAGCAGCGGGGCCCGAGACAGGGCCCACGAGCAGTACTTC
few	TRBV15	TRBJ1-1	TRBD1	CATSRGTGGETEAFF	TGTGCCACCAGCAGGGGGACAGGGGGAGAGACTGAAGCTTTCTTT